Shown below are 10 T cell receptor beta chains from a single sample sequenced in a study of T cell responses to AZD1222 COVID-19 vaccine. The protocol was immunoSEQ multiplex PCR, while the TCRdb copy is restricted to in-frame clones and leaves out a portion. Here the sample spans some 180,000 clones, under 95% being singletons. The material sequenced was peripheral blood, taken 28 days after the second AZD1222 dose. These receptors were collected from an adult who received the AZD1222 COVID-19 vaccine.

The chain carries TRBV6-5 and TRBJ1-2, with 9 bases aligning to TRBD1. After removal of 5 bases from V and 5 bases from J, the junction contained 9 bases not matched to a gene. Germline lookup yields CDR1 MNHEY and CDR2 SVGAGI. The length of the CDR3 is 15 residues. As DNA, the CDR3 is TGTGCCAGCAGTCCCCAGACAGGGGGATTTTATGGCTACACCTTC. Protein sequence: CASSPQTGGFYGYTF.

This clone was seen once. J is TRBJ1-5 and V is TRBV10-3, with 7 bases lining up with TRBD1. Germline-derived CDR1 and CDR2 are ENHRY and SYGVKD. J gave up 3 bases and V 2 bases, and 7 bases lay outside the gene matches. CDR3 length equals 16 residues. The CDR3 protein is CAISENEGGVNQPQHF. DNA of the CDR3: TGTGCCATCAGTGAGAATGAAGGGGGCGTCAATCAGCCCCAGCATTTT.

J is TRBJ2-7 and V is TRBV6-1, with 7 bases aligning to TRBD1. V shed 2 bases and J 5 bases; nucleotides not matched to a gene: 9. CDR1 and CDR2 from the germline V gene are MNHNS and SASEGT. The CDR3 is made up of 15 amino acids. The CDR3 nucleotides are TGTGCCAGCAGTGAAAGGCAGGGGGTAAGAAACGAGCAGTACTTC. Amino acid sequence: CASSERQGVRNEQYF.

V is TRBV5-1 and J is TRBJ2-7; 14 nucleotides align to TRBD2. This CDR3 contains 17 residues. Germline CDR1 and CDR2: SGHRS and YFSETQ. V was pared by 4 bases and J by 2 bases, with 8 bases of the junction left unmatched. This chain's CDR3 is CASSPAGLAGGTYEQYF. The CDR3 DNA reads as TGCGCCAGCAGCCCTGCTGGACTAGCGGGGGGTACCTACGAGCAGTACTTC.

This sequence joins TRBV10-3 and TRBJ2-7, with TRBD1 identical over 10 bases. V dropped 6 bases and J dropped 3; count of bases not matched to a gene: 5. Per the germline V gene, CDR1 is ENHRY and CDR2 is SYGVKD. CDR3 length: 14 residues. This chain's CDR3 is CAIRTGTGDYEQYF. As DNA, the CDR3 is TGTGCCATCAGGACCGGGACAGGGGACTACGAGCAGTACTTC.

V usage is TRBV24-1 and J usage is TRBJ2-5; 8 positions match TRBD1. Germline assignment: CDR1 KGHDR and CDR2 SFDVKD. Losses at the gene ends were 2 bases for V and 5 bases for J; bases not matched to a gene: 6. The CDR3 spans 15 residues. The CDR3 sequence: CATSDSRQGSETQYF. The CDR3 DNA is TGTGCCACCAGTGATTCCCGACAGGGGTCTGAGACCCAGTACTTC.

The gene calls are TRBV7-2 and TRBJ2-7, with a weak D call TRBD1 (5 bases). CDR3 length: 14 amino acids. V lost 2 bases to trimming and J lost 0 bases, with 8 bases between them. From germline, CDR1 is SGHTA and CDR2 FQGNSA. The CDR3 protein is CASSLSRVSYEQYF. CDR3 nucleotide sequence: TGTGCCAGCAGCTTATCCAGGGTCTCCTACGAGCAGTACTTC.

The chain is built from TRBV11-3 and TRBJ2-1; no clear D. Germline V lookup: CDR1 SGHNT, CDR2 YENEEA. The CDR3 is 17 amino acids. Trimming removed 0 bases at V and 7 bases at J, with 19 bases between. CDR3 DNA: TGTGCCAGCAGCTTAGATAAGATAGTATTTTGGGCGAATGAGCAGTTCTTC. Amino acid sequence: CASSLDKIVFWANEQFF.

V and J are TRBV6-2 or TRBV6-3 and TRBJ1-1; 8 positions agree with TRBD1. V trimming: 6 bases; J trimming: 7 bases; junction bases outside the gene matches: 10. The CDR3 loop spans 14 amino acids. Germline assignment: CDR1 MNHEY and CDR2 SVGEGT. The CDR3 nucleotides read TGTGCCAGCAGCCAGTCCCGGGACAGGAATGAAGCTTTCTTT. Its protein is CASSQSRDRNEAFF.

This chain links TRBV28 with TRBJ1-4; D unclear. The CDR3 consists of 14 residues. V was shortened by 5 bases and J by 5 bases, with 12 bases between the two germline ends. CDR1 is MDHEN, CDR2 SYDVKM, per germline. The CDR3 DNA is TGTGCCAGCAGTCCGTCGGTCCGGAATGAAAAACTGTTTTTT. This gives the protein CASSPSVRNEKLFF.